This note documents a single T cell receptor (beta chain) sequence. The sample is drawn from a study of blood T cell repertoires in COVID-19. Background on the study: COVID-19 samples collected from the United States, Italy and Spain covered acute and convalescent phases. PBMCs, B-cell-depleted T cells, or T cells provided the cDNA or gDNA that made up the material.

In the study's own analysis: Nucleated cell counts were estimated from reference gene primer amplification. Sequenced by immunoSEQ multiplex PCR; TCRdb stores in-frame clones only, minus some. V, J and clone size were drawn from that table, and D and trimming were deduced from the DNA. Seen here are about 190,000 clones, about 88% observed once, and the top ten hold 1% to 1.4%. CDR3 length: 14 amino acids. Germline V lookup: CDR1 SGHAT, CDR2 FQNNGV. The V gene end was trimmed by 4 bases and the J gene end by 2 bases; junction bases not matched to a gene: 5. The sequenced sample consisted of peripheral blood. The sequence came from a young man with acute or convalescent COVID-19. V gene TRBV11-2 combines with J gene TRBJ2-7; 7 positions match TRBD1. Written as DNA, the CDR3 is TGTGCCAGCAGCTCAATTCAGGGGGCCTACGAGCAGTACTTC. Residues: CASSSIQGAYEQYF.